This T cell receptor beta chain was captured in a study of T cell responses to AZD1222 COVID-19 vaccine. Using immunoSEQ multiplex PCR, the repertoire was profiled, and TCRdb retains in-frame clones only, with some absent. This table has around 130,000 clones, 93% appearing once. V shed 2 bases and J 4 bases; nucleotides not matched to a gene: 3. This CDR3 contains 15 residues. Germline assignment: CDR1 MDHEN and CDR2 SYDVKM. This clonotype was sampled from an adult in good health. Here the sequenced sample was peripheral blood, taken on day 0 of AZD1222 vaccination. The V and J genes are TRBV28 and TRBJ2-1; 9 bases map to TRBD1. The CDR3 loop is CASSLVGTGYNEQFF. For the CDR3, the DNA is TGTGCCAGCAGTTTAGTAGGGACAGGGTACAATGAGCAGTTCTTC.